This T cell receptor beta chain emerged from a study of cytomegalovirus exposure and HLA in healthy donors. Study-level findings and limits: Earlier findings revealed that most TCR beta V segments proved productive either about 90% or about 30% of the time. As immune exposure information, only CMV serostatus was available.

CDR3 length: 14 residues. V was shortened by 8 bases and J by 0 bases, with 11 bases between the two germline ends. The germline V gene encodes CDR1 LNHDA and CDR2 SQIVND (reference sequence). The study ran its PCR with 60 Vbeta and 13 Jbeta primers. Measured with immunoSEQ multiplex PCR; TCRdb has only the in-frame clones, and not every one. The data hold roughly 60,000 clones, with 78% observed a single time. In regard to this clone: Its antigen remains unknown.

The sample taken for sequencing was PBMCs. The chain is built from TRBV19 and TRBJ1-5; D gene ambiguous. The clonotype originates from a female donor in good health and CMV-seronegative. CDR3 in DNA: TGTGCCAGTTCGGTCGCTATTAGCAATCAGCCCCAGCATTTT. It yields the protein CASSVAISNQPQHF.